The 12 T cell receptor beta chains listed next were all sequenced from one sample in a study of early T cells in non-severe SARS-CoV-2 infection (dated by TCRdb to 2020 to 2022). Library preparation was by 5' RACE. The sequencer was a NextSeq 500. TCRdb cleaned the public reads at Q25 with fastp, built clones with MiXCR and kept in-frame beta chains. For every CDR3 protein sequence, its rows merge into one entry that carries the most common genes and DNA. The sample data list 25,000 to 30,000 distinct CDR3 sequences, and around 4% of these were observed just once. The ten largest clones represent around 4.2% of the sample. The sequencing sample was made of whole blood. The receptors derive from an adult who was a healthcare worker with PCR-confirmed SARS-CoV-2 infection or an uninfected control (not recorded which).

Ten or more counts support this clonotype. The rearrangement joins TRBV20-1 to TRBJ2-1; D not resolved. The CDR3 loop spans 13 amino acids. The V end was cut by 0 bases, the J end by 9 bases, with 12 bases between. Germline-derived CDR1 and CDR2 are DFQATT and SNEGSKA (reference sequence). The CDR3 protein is CSARDPIRSEQFF. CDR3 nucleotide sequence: TGCAGTGCTAGAGATCCTATTAGGAGTGAGCAGTTCTTC.

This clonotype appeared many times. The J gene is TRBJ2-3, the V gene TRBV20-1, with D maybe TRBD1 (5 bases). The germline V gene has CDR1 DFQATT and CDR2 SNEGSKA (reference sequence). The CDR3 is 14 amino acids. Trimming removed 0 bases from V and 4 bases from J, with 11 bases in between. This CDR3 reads CSARDLTASDTQYF. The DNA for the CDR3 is TGCAGTGCTAGAGATCTGACAGCGTCAGATACGCAGTATTTT.

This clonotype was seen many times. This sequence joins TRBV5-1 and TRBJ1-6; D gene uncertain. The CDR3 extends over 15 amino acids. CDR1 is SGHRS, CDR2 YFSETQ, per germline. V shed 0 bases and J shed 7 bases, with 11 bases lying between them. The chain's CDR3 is CASSLVVADNSPLHF. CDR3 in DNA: TGCGCCAGCAGCTTGGTTGTTGCGGACAATTCACCCCTCCACTTT.

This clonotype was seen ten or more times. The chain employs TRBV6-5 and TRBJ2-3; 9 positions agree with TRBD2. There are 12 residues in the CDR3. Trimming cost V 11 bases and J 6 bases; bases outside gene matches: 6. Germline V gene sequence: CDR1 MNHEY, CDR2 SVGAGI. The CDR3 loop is CAARGGGDTQYF. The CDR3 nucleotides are TGTGCCGCGCGGGGGGGCGGGGATACGCAGTATTTT.

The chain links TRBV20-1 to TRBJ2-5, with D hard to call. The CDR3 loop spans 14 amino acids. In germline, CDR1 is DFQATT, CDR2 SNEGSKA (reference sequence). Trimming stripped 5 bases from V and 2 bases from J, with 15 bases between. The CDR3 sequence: CSAEDDILQETQYF. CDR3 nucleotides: TGCAGTGCTGAGGACGACATCTTACAAGAGACCCAGTACTTC.

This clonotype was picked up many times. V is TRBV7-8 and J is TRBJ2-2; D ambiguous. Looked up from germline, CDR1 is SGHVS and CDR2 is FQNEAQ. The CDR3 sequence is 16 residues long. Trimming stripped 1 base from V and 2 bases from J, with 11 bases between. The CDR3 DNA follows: TGTGCCAGCAGCTTAGGTCGGCCAGCAAACACCGGGGAGCTGTTTTTT. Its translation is CASSLGRPANTGELFF.

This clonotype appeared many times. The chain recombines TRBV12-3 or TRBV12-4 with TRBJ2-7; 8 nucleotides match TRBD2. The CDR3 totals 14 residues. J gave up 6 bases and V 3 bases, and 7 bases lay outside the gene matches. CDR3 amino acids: CASSFKGTRSEQYF. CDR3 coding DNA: TGTGCCAGCAGTTTTAAGGGGACTAGAAGCGAGCAGTACTTC.

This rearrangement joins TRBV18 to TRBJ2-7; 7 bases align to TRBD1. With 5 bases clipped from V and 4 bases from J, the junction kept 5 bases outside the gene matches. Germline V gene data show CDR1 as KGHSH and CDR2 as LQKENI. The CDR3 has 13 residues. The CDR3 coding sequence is TGTGCCAGCTCAGCTAGCAGGGGGTACGAGCAGTACTTC. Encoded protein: CASSASRGYEQYF.

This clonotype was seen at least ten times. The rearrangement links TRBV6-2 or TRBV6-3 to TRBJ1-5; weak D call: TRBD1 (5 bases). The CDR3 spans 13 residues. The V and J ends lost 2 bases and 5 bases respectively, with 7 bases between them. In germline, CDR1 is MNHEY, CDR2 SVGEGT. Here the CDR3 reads CASSYDSDQPQHF. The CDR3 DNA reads TGTGCCAGCAGTTACGACAGTGATCAGCCCCAGCATTTT.

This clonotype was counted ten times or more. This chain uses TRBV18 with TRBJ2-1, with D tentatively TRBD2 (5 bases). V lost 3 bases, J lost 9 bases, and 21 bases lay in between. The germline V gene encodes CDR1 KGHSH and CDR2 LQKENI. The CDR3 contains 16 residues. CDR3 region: CASSPRDPGFSGEQFF. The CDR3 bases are TGTGCCAGCTCACCGCGAGATCCGGGATTTTCCGGTGAGCAGTTCTTC.

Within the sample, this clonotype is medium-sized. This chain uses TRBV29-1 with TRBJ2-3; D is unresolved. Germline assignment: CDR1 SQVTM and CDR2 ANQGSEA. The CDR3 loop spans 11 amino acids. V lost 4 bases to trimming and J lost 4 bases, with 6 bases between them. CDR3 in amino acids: CSVGNPDTQYF. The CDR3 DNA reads TGCAGCGTTGGGAACCCAGATACGCAGTATTTT.

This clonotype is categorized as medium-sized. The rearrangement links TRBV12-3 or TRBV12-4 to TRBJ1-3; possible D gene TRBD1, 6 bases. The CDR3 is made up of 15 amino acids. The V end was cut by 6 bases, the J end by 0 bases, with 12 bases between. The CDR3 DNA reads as TGTGCCAGCAGGGCGGACAGAAGCTCTGGAAACACCATATATTTT. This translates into CASRADRSSGNTIYF.